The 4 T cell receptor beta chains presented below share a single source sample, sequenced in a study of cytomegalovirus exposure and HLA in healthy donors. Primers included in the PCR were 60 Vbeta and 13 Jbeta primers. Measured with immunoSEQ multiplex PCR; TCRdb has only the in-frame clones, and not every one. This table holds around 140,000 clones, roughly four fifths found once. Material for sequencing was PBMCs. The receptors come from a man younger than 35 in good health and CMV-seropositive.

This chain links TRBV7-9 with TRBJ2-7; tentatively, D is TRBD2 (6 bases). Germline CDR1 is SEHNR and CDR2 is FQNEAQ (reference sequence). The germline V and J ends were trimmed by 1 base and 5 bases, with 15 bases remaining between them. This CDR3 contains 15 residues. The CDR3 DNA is TGTGCCAGCAGCTTAGGGAGGGGCCCTGGGGACGAGCAGTACTTC. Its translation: CASSLGRGPGDEQYF.

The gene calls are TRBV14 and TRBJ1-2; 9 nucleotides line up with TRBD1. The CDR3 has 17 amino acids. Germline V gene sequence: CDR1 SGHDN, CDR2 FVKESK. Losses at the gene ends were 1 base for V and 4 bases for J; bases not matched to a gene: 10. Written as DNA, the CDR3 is TGTGCCAGCAGCCAAGCTCCCAGGACAGGGGCCTTCTATGGCTACACCTTC. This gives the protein CASSQAPRTGAFYGYTF.

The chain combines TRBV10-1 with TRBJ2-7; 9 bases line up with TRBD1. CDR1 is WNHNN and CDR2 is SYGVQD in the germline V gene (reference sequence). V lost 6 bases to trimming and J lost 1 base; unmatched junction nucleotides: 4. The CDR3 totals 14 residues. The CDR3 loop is CASRPGQGSYEQYF. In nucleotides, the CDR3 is TGCGCCAGCAGGCCCGGACAGGGGTCCTACGAGCAGTACTTC.

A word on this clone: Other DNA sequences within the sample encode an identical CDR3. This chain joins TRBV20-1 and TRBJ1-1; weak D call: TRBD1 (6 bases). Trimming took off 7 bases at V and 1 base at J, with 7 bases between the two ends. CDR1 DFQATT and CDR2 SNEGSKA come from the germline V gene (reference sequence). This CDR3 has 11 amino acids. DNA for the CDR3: TGCAGTGGGACAGCGAACACTGAAGCTTTCTTT. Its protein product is CSGTANTEAFF.